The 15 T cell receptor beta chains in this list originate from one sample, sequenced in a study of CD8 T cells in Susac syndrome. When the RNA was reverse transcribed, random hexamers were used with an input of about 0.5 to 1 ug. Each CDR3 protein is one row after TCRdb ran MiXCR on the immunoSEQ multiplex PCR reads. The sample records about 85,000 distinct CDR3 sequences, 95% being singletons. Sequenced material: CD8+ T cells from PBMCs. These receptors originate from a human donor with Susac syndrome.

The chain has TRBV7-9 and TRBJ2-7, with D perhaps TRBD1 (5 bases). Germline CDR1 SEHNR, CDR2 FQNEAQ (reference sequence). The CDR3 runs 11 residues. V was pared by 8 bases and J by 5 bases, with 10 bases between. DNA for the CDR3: TGTGCCAGCGGGGCACGGGACGAGCAGTACTTC. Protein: CASGARDEQYF.

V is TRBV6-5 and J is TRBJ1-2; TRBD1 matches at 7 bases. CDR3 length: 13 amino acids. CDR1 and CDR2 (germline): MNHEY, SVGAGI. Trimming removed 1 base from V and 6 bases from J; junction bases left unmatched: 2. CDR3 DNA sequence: TGTGCCAGCAGTTACTGGCAGGGGGATGGCTACACCTTC. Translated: CASSYWQGDGYTF.

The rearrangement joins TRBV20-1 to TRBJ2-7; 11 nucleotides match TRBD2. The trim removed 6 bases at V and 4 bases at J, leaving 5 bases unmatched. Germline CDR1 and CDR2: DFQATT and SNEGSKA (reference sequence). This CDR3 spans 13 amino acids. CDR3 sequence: CSAHGTSGYEQYF. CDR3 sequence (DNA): TGCAGTGCCCATGGGACTAGCGGATACGAGCAGTACTTC.

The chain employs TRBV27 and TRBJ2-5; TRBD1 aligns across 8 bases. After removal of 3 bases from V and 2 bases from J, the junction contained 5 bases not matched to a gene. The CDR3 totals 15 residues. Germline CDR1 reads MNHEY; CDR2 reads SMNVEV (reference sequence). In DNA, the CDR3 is TGTGCCAGCAGTTTCGATAACAGGGGGCAAGAGACCCAGTACTTC. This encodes CASSFDNRGQETQYF.

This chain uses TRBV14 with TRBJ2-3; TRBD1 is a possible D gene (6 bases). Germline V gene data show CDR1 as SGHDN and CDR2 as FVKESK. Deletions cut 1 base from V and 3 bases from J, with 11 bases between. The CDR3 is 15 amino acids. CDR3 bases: TGTGCCAGCAGCCAAGTAGGGGGTTTGACAGATACGCAGTATTTT. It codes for CASSQVGGLTDTQYF. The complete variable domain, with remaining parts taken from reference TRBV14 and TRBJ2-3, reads EAGVTQFPSHSVIEKGQTVTLRCDPISGHDNLYWYRRVMGKEIKFLLHFVKESKQDESGMPNNRFLAERTGGTYSTLKVQPAELEDSGVYFCASSQVGGLTDTQYFGPGTRLTVL.

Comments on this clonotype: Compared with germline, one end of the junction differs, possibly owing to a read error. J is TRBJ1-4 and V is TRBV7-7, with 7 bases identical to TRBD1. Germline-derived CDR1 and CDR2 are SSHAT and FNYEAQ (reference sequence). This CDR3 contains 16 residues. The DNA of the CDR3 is TGTGCTAGCAGCTGGCGACGGGACAGACGTAATGAAAAACTGTTTTTT. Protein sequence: CASSWRRDRRNEKLFF.

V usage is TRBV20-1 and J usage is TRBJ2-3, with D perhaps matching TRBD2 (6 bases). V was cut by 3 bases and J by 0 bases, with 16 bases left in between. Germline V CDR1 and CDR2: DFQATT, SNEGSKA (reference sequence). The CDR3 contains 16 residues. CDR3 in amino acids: CSASFVGRTSTDTQYF. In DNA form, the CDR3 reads TGCAGTGCTAGTTTCGTAGGGAGGACTAGCACAGATACGCAGTATTTT.

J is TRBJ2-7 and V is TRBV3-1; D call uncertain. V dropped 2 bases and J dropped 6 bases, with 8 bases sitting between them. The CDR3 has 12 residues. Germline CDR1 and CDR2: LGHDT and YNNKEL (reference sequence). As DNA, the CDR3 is TGTGCCAGCAGCCAAACCCCCGCCGAGCAGTACTTC. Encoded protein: CASSQTPAEQYF.

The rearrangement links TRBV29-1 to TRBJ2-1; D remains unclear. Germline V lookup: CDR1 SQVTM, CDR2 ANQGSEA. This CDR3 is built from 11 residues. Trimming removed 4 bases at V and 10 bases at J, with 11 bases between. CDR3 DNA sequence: TGCAGCGTTGTGGCTCTCGGGGAGCAGTTCTTC. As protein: CSVVALGEQFF.

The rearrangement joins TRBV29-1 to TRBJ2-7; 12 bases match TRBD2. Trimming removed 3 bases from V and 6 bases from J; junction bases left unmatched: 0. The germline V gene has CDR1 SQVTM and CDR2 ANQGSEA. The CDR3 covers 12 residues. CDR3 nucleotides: TGCAGCGTTGAGGGACTAGCGGGCGAGCAGTACTTC. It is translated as CSVEGLAGEQYF.

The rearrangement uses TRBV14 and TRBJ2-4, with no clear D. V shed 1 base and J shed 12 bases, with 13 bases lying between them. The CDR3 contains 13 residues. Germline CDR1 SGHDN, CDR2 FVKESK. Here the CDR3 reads CASSQAAKATQYF. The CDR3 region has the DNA TGTGCCAGCAGCCAAGCGGCGAAAGCAACTCAGTACTTC. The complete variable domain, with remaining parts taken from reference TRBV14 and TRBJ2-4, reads EAGVTQFPSHSVIEKGQTVTLRCDPISGHDNLYWYRRVMGKEIKFLLHFVKESKQDESGMPNNRFLAERTGGTYSTLKVQPAELEDSGVYFCASSQAAKATQYFGAGTRLSVL.

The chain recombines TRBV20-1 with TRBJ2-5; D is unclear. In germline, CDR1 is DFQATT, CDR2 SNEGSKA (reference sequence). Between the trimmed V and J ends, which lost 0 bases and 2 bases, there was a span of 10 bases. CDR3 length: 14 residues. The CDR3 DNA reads TGCAGTGCTAGAGATGCGCAGGTGCAAGAGACCCAGTACTTC. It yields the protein CSARDAQVQETQYF.

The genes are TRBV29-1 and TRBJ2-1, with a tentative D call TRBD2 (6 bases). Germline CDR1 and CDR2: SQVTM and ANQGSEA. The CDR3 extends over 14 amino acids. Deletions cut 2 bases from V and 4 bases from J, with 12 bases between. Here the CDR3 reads CSVEMALAYNEQFF. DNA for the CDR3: TGCAGCGTTGAAATGGCACTAGCTTACAATGAGCAGTTCTTC.

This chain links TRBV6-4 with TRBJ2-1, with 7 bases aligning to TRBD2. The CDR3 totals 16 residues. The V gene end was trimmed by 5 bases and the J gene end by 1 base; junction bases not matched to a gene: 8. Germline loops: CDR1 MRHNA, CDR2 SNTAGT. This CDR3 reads CASSLDGSGSYNEQFF. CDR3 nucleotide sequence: TGTGCCAGCAGTCTCGACGGTAGCGGGTCCTACAATGAGCAGTTCTTC.

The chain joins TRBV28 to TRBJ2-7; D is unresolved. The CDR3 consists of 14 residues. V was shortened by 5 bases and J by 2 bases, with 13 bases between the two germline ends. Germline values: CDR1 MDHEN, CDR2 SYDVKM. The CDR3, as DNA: TGTGCCAGCAGTACTCCGATTGGGCCCTACGAGCAGTACTTC. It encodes CASSTPIGPYEQYF.